One sample yielded the 23 T cell receptor beta chains listed below, sequenced in a study of T cells after yellow fever vaccination. TCRdb itself ran the 5' RACE reads through MiXCR, one entry per CDR3 protein. The table records under 200,000 distinct CDR3 sequences, around 10% of them present only once. This specimen consisted of CD8+ T cells sorted from PBMCs, obtained 15 days after the yellow fever booster vaccination. The receptors were gathered from a man aged 18-30 years who received the YFV17D yellow fever vaccine.

The chain has TRBV6-2 or TRBV6-3 and TRBJ1-1; D is perhaps TRBD1 (6 bases). Germline V CDR1 and CDR2: MNHEY, SVGEGT. The CDR3 loop spans 13 amino acids. V lost 2 bases to trimming and J lost 10 bases, with 14 bases between them. CDR3 DNA sequence: TGTGCCAGCAGTTACGGACAGTCTTTCTTAGCTTTCTTT. Protein product: CASSYGQSFLAFF.

This clonotype has only a few counts. The chain couples TRBV11-3 to TRBJ2-1; D not certain. The germline V gene encodes CDR1 SGHNT and CDR2 YENEEA. CDR3 size: 12 residues. Trimming left V 2 bases short and J 6 bases short, with 5 bases between. The CDR3 sequence: CASSLRSNEQFF. The CDR3 DNA is TGTGCCAGCAGCTTACGGTCCAATGAGCAGTTCTTC.

This clonotype has only a few counts. This rearrangement joins TRBV19 to TRBJ1-5, with 8 bases lining up with TRBD1. V gave up 6 bases and J gave up 2 bases; unmatched junction bases: 6. This CDR3 comprises 15 residues. Germline V gives CDR1 LNHDA, CDR2 SQIVND (reference sequence). The CDR3 nucleotides read TGTGCCAGTAGCCCAGGGGGCGCGGGCAATCAGCCCCAGCATTTT. It translates to CASSPGGAGNQPQHF.

This clonotype has more than one count but fewer than ten. The J gene is TRBJ2-7, the V gene TRBV7-8; TRBD1 aligns across 7 bases. From germline, CDR1 is SGHVS and CDR2 FQNEAQ. This CDR3 comprises 13 residues. V lost 5 bases and J lost 4; bases outside the gene matches: 5. CDR3 bases: TGTGCCAGCAGCCCGACAGGGATGTACGAGCAGTACGTC. It yields the protein CASSPTGMYEQYV.

This clonotype was seen at least ten times. The gene calls are TRBV5-1 and TRBJ2-7; D is uncertain. Germline CDR1 and CDR2: SGHRS and YFSETQ. CDR3 length: 12 residues. V shed 3 bases and J shed 4 bases, with 8 bases lying between them. For the CDR3, the DNA is TGCGCCAGCAGCTACGACGGGTACGAGCAGTACTTC. Translation: CASSYDGYEQYF.

This clonotype was counted a few times. J is TRBJ2-7 and V is TRBV5-1; no firm D call. The CDR3 loop spans 14 amino acids. Germline V gene data show CDR1 as SGHRS and CDR2 as YFSETQ. The V gene lost 0 bases and the J gene lost 1 base, with 8 bases spanning the gap. This chain's CDR3 is CASSLAVDSYEQYF. The CDR3 DNA follows: TGCGCCAGCAGCTTGGCGGTGGATTCCTACGAGCAGTACTTC.

V is TRBV27 and J is TRBJ1-2; D is unresolved. This CDR3 has 14 amino acids. CDR1 is MNHEY, CDR2 SMNVEV, per germline (reference sequence). V was cut by 2 bases and J by 2 bases, with 9 bases left in between. Written as DNA, the CDR3 is TGTGCCAGCAGTTTAGAGGGTACGAACTATGGCTACACCTTC. Residues: CASSLEGTNYGYTF.

This clonotype was recorded many times. This chain links TRBV7-2 with TRBJ1-1; D unresolved. V dropped 2 bases and J dropped 5 bases, with 12 bases sitting between them. CDR1 and CDR2 (germline): SGHTA, FQGNSA. The CDR3 sequence is 14 residues long. The CDR3 here is CASSLSQPGTEAFF. CDR3 coding DNA: TGTGCCAGCAGCTTATCCCAACCTGGGACTGAAGCTTTCTTT. The complete variable domain, with remaining parts taken from reference TRBV7-2 and TRBJ1-1, reads GAGVSQSPSNKVTEKGKDVELRCDPISGHTALYWYRQSLGQGLEFLIYFQGNSAPDKSGLPSDRFSAERTGGSVSTLTIQRTQQEDSAVYLCASSLSQPGTEAFFGQGTRLTVV.

This clonotype was seen a few times. The chain is built from TRBV6-5 and TRBJ1-2, with unresolved D. V dropped 6 bases and J dropped 1 base, with 15 bases sitting between them. The CDR3 loop spans 15 amino acids. Germline lookup yields CDR1 MNHEY and CDR2 SVGAGI. The CDR3 protein is CASSLRTGLNYGYTF. CDR3 in DNA: TGTGCCAGCAGCCTAAGGACTGGCCTTAACTATGGCTACACCTTC.

Only a few counts were recorded for this clonotype. The CDR3 here is CASNRNGGNQETQYF. CDR3 nucleotides: TGTGCCAGTAACCGCAACGGGGGGAACCAAGAGACCCAGTACTTC. This chain connects TRBV19 to TRBJ2-5, with 7 bases aligning to TRBD2. Germline CDR1 reads LNHDA; CDR2 reads SQIVND (reference sequence). V lost 7 bases, J lost 0 bases, and 8 bases stayed unmatched. CDR3 length: 15 amino acids. Together with reference TRBV19 and TRBJ2-5, the CDR3 gives the full variable domain: DGGITQSPKYLFRKEGQNVTLSCEQNLNHDAMYWYRQDPGQGLRLIYYSQIVNDFQKGDIAEGYSVSREKKESFPLTVTSAQKNPTAFYLCASNRNGGNQETQYFGPGTRLLVL.

This clonotype was observed a few times. V is TRBV19 and J is TRBJ1-1; no definite D call. Germline V gene lookup returns CDR1 LNHDA and CDR2 SQIVND (reference sequence). CDR3 length: 16 residues. Trimming took 5 bases from V and 3 from J, leaving 19 bases between them. CDR3 sequence reads: CASSAGFPSSYTEAFF. In DNA, the CDR3 is TGTGCCAGTAGTGCAGGATTTCCCTCTTCGTACACTGAAGCTTTCTTT.

This chain connects TRBV9 to TRBJ2-1; 12 bases map to TRBD2. This CDR3 has 15 residues. CDR1 and CDR2 (germline): SGDLS, YYNGEE. V shed 7 bases, J shed 7 bases, and the junction held 9 bases outside the gene matches. CDR3 in amino acids: CASRPLAGGLNEQFF. DNA for the CDR3: TGTGCCAGCCGCCCGCTAGCGGGGGGGCTTAATGAGCAGTTCTTC.

This clonotype appeared a few times. The chain is built from TRBV7-9 and TRBJ1-2; no reliable D call. From germline, CDR1 is SEHNR and CDR2 FQNEAQ (reference sequence). With 6 bases removed from V and 4 bases from J, the gap between germline ends came to 9 bases. CDR3 length: 12 residues. CDR3 in DNA: TGTGCCAGCAGGGAAGGGATCTATGGCTACACCTTC. Its protein is CASREGIYGYTF.

This clonotype has only a few counts. The chain combines TRBV4-2 with TRBJ1-1, with TRBD1 as a possible D gene (5 bases). CDR1 and CDR2 (germline): LGHNA, YNFKEQ. V was shortened by 3 bases and J by 1 base, with 12 bases between the two germline ends. The CDR3 has 15 amino acids. CDR3 protein: CASSQAWTPNTEAFF. CDR3 sequence (DNA): TGTGCCAGCAGCCAGGCTTGGACACCGAACACTGAAGCTTTCTTT.

The chain joins TRBV27 to TRBJ2-3; D uncertain. V was pared by 9 bases and J by 0 bases, with 16 bases between. The germline CDR1 and CDR2 sequences are MNHEY and SMNVEV (reference sequence). The CDR3 is 15 amino acids. The CDR3 DNA follows: TGTGCCAGTCGGGCCCTGATGGAAAGCACAGATACGCAGTATTTT. Amino acid sequence: CASRALMESTDTQYF.

This clonotype has more than one count but fewer than ten. The rearrangement joins TRBV2 to TRBJ1-3; D gene ambiguous. The germline CDR1 and CDR2 sequences are SNHLY and FYNNEI. The V end lost 3 bases, the J end lost 0 bases, and 9 bases lay between the germline ends. This CDR3 is 15 amino acids long. The CDR3, as DNA: TGTGCCAGCAGTGAGGCGGGCCTCTCTGGAAACACCATATATTTT. Protein product: CASSEAGLSGNTIYF.

Only a few counts were recorded for this clonotype. The gene calls are TRBV4-1 and TRBJ1-1, with D possibly matching TRBD1 (6 bases). V was shortened by 3 bases and J by 0 bases, with 17 bases between the two germline ends. Germline CDR1 reads MGHRA; CDR2 reads YSYEKL. The CDR3 extends over 17 amino acids. CDR3 nucleotides: TGCGCCAGCAGCCAGACCATCACAGGGCCTTTGAACACTGAAGCTTTCTTT. Amino acid sequence: CASSQTITGPLNTEAFF.

This clonotype was seen a few times. The CDR3 is CASSFPGFNQPQHF. The CDR3 bases are TGTGCCAGCAGTTTTCCGGGGTTCAATCAGCCCCAGCATTTT. The V call is TRBV6-2 or TRBV6-3, the J call TRBJ1-5; no firm D call. V lost 4 bases, J lost 3 bases, and 10 bases lay in between. The CDR3 length is 14 residues. Germline CDR1 is MNHEY and CDR2 is SVGEGT.

The chain couples TRBV30 to TRBJ2-7, with D possibly matching TRBD2 (5 bases). The length of the CDR3 is 15 residues. Germline V gives CDR1 GTSNPN, CDR2 SVGIG (reference sequence). V lost 0 bases and J 4 bases, leaving 16 bases between the germline ends. The CDR3 region has the DNA TGTGCCTGGAGTGTAGGAGGACTGCAATTTTACGAGCAGTACTTC. Translation: CAWSVGGLQFYEQYF.

The chain combines TRBV6-2 or TRBV6-3 with TRBJ2-3; D gene uncertain. Trimming stripped 0 bases from V and 6 bases from J, with 13 bases between. Germline loops: CDR1 MNHEY, CDR2 SVGEGT. The CDR3 extends over 15 amino acids. CDR3 region: CASSYSFSIPDTQYF. In DNA form, the CDR3 reads TGTGCCAGCAGTTACTCGTTCTCAATCCCCGATACGCAGTATTTT.

This clonotype was seen more than once but under ten times. The rearrangement links TRBV28 to TRBJ1-5; D gene ambiguous. This CDR3 has 15 amino acids. V lost 6 bases, J lost 2 bases, and 14 bases lay in between. Germline V gene lookup returns CDR1 MDHEN and CDR2 SYDVKM. The CDR3 coding sequence is TGTGCCAGCAGCTACCGCGGCAGTGGCAATCAGCCCCAGCATTTT. Encoded protein: CASSYRGSGNQPQHF.

V usage is TRBV2 and J usage is TRBJ2-1, with 13 bases lining up with TRBD2. J lost 13 bases, V lost 6 bases, and 12 bases had no gene match. Germline lookup yields CDR1 SNHLY and CDR2 FYNNEI. This CDR3 contains 15 residues. CDR3 amino acids: CASRDTSGGARLQFF. The CDR3 bases are TGTGCCAGCAGGGATACTAGCGGGGGGGCTCGGTTACAGTTCTTC.

This clonotype was detected a few times. The rearrangement joins TRBV12-3 or TRBV12-4 to TRBJ2-1; a weak D match, TRBD1 (6 bases). The V end was cut by 6 bases, the J end by 8 bases, with 20 bases between. The CDR3 is 15 residues long. CDR3 nucleotide sequence: TGTGCCAGCAGGGGGGCAGACAGAGGATTTTATGAGCAGTTCTTC. It is translated as CASRGADRGFYEQFF.